Shown below are 13 T cell receptor beta chains from a single sample sequenced in a study of blood T cell repertoires in COVID-19. Generated by immunoSEQ multiplex PCR, the TCRdb table keeps only in-frame clones and is missing some. The repertoire holds tens of thousands of clones, with around 80% as singletons. The sequencing sample was made of peripheral blood. Receptors were obtained from a woman of 80 years or more with active or convalescent COVID-19.

V gene TRBV5-6 combines with J gene TRBJ1-6; D may be TRBD1 (6 bases). V was clipped by 4 bases and J by 6 bases, with 14 bases between them. The CDR3 sequence is 15 residues long. Germline CDR1 SGHDT, CDR2 YYEEEE. The CDR3 coding sequence is TGTGCCAGCAGCCACAGGACAGCCTCTAATTCACCCCTCCACTTT. This translates into CASSHRTASNSPLHF. The variable domain in full, with the rest retrieved from reference TRBV5-6 and TRBJ1-6, is DAGVTQSPTHLIKTRGQQVTLRCSPKSGHDTVSWYQQALGQGPQFIFQYYEEEERQRGNFPDRFSGHQFPNYSSELNVNALLLGDSALYLCASSHRTASNSPLHFGNGTRLTVT.

This sequence joins TRBV20-1 and TRBJ2-1; maybe TRBD2 (5 bases). V lost 4 bases and J 7 bases, leaving 8 bases between the germline ends. Germline loops: CDR1 DFQATT, CDR2 SNEGSKA (reference sequence). This CDR3 has 11 residues. CDR3 protein: CSATPGNEQFF. The DNA of the CDR3 is TGCAGTGCTACCCCGGGGAATGAGCAGTTCTTC.

The genes are TRBV5-4 and TRBJ1-1; D may be TRBD1 (6 bases). V was shortened by 2 bases and J by 3 bases, with 11 bases between the two germline ends. Per the germline V gene, CDR1 is SGHNT and CDR2 is YYREEE (reference sequence). The CDR3 totals 14 residues. The CDR3 DNA follows: TGTGCCAGCAGCTTACAGGGTGGTTACACTGAAGCTTTCTTT. Translating gives CASSLQGGYTEAFF.

This chain joins TRBV2 and TRBJ1-2; maybe TRBD1 (5 bases). V gave up 2 bases and J gave up 1 base, with 5 bases separating them. The germline gives CDR1 SNHLY, CDR2 FYNNEI. This CDR3 has 13 residues. The CDR3 coding sequence is TGTGCCAGCAGTGAACAGGGTAACTATGGCTACACCTTC. Amino acids: CASSEQGNYGYTF.

CDR3: CSVEESGGKGYTF. CDR3 DNA: TGCAGCGTTGAGGAGTCAGGGGGCAAAGGCTACACCTTC. The chain uses TRBV29-1 and TRBJ1-2, with 8 bases identical to TRBD1. V shed 3 bases, J shed 8 bases, and the junction held 8 bases outside the gene matches. The CDR3 is 13 residues long. Germline lookup yields CDR1 SQVTM and CDR2 ANQGSEA.

CDR3 DNA: TGCGCCAGCACGCTGTTGGGGGGAGACGGATCACCCCTCCACTTT. Its translation is CASTLLGGDGSPLHF. This sequence joins TRBV5-1 and TRBJ1-6; D might be TRBD1 (5 bases). Germline loops: CDR1 SGHRS, CDR2 YFSETQ. Deletions cut 6 bases from V and 10 bases from J, with 20 bases between. The CDR3 spans 15 residues.

This chain links TRBV7-9 with TRBJ1-3, with 10 positions matching TRBD1. Per the germline V gene, CDR1 is SEHNR and CDR2 is FQNEAQ (reference sequence). After removal of 3 bases from V and 3 bases from J, the junction contained 2 bases not matched to a gene. The CDR3 length is 15 residues. CDR3 region: CASSFGQGDGNTIYF. CDR3 DNA: TGTGCCAGCAGCTTCGGACAGGGGGATGGAAACACCATATATTTT.

The chain carries TRBV5-8 and TRBJ2-7; D is unclear. From germline, CDR1 is SGHTS and CDR2 YDEGEE. The length of the CDR3 is 14 residues. Trimming removed 0 bases from V and 1 base from J, with 8 bases in between. The CDR3 loop reads CASSLVGFSYEQYF. DNA for the CDR3: TGTGCCAGCAGCTTGGTTGGCTTTTCCTACGAGCAGTACTTC.

This clone was observed a few times. The J gene is TRBJ1-6, the V gene TRBV3-1 (or the pseudogene TRBV3-2); D remains unclear. Per the germline V gene, CDR1 is LGHDT and CDR2 is YNNKEL (reference sequence). This CDR3 has 14 residues. Trimming stripped 1 base from V and 2 bases from J, with 3 bases between. The CDR3 DNA is TGTGCCAGCAGCCAAGCCACCTATAATTCACCCCTCCACTTT. Its protein is CASSQATYNSPLHF.

The V gene is TRBV11-1, the J gene TRBJ2-5; D may be TRBD1 (8 bases). Trimming cost V 2 bases and J 7 bases, with 20 bases left between them. Per the germline V gene, CDR1 is SGHAT and CDR2 is FQDESV (reference sequence). There are 16 residues in the CDR3. The CDR3 spells CASSLTGGAAAGTQYF. The CDR3 DNA sequence: TGTGCCAGCAGCTTAACAGGGGGGGCCGCGGCGGGGACCCAGTACTTC.

This clone was recorded many times. This chain connects TRBV29-1 to TRBJ1-3; D is uncertain. CDR1 is SQVTM and CDR2 is ANQGSEA in the germline V gene. V gave up 4 bases and J gave up 0 bases, with 7 bases separating them. The CDR3 has 13 amino acids. CDR3 loop: CSVVWPSGNTIYF. For the CDR3, the DNA is TGCAGCGTTGTATGGCCCTCTGGAAACACCATATATTTT.

The rearrangement joins TRBV5-4 to TRBJ1-1; D is possibly TRBD1 (6 bases). The V end lost 2 bases, the J end lost 0 bases, and 11 bases lay between the germline ends. The germline V gene encodes CDR1 SGHNT and CDR2 YYREEE (reference sequence). This CDR3 spans 15 amino acids. In DNA form, the CDR3 reads TGTGCCAGCAGCTTCCGGGACACCTTGAACACTGAAGCTTTCTTT. This encodes CASSFRDTLNTEAFF.

This clone has only one observation. J is TRBJ2-7 and V is TRBV2; unclear D gene. Germline lookup yields CDR1 SNHLY and CDR2 FYNNEI. The CDR3 has 13 amino acids. The ends were cut back, 6 bases at V and 3 bases at J, with 12 bases in the middle. CDR3 nucleotides: TGTGCCAGCAGGTCTAACAGTTACTACGAGCAGTACTTC. Residues: CASRSNSYYEQYF. Full variable domain (rest looked up from reference TRBV2 and TRBJ2-7): EPEVTQTPSHQVTQMGQEVILRCVPISNHLYFYWYRQILGQKVEFLVSFYNNEISEKSEIFDDQFSVERPDGSNFTLKIRSTKLEDSAMYFCASRSNSYYEQYFGPGTRLTVT.